The 14 T cell receptor beta chains reported below all come from one sample, sequenced in a study of CD8+CD57+ T cells in acquired aplastic anemia. TCR beta VDJ and CDR3 profiles were obtained from a genomic DNA template. In TCRdb, the reads were re-called with MiXCR into one record per CDR3 protein. The sample lists hundreds of thousands of distinct CDR3 sequences, about a third seen once, with 0.82% in the top ten. Whoever was chosen for sequencing had shown CD8+CD57+ cell expansion by flow cytometry. The sample taken for sequencing was sorted CD4+, CD8+, or CD8+CD57+ T cells (not recorded which) from PBMCs. These receptors were taken from a human donor with aplastic anemia.

This clonotype was counted many times. CDR3 sequence: CASSVGTGYGYTF. The CDR3 DNA sequence: TGTGCCAGCAGCGTAGGTACGGGCTATGGCTACACCTTC. The chain employs TRBV9 and TRBJ1-2; unclear D gene. There are 13 residues in the CDR3. Germline CDR1 SGDLS, CDR2 YYNGEE. Trimming removed 0 bases from V and 4 bases from J, with 7 bases in between.

Many counts were recorded for this clonotype. V is TRBV9 and J is TRBJ2-7; possibly TRBD1 for D (5 bases). Germline V gene sequence: CDR1 SGDLS, CDR2 YYNGEE. Trimming took off 0 bases at V and 0 bases at J, with 10 bases between the two ends. The length of the CDR3 is 15 residues. The chain's CDR3 is CASSVGGRSSYEQYF. The DNA of the CDR3 is TGTGCCAGCAGCGTAGGGGGCAGGAGCTCCTACGAGCAGTACTTC.

The V call is TRBV20-1, the J call TRBJ2-7, with D perhaps being TRBD1 or TRBD2 (6 bases each). V lost 6 bases and J 3 bases, leaving 15 bases between the germline ends. The CDR3 loop spans 13 amino acids. Germline values: CDR1 DFQATT, CDR2 SNEGSKA (reference sequence). The CDR3 protein is CSAPLGGHYEQYF. CDR3 sequence (DNA): TGCAGTGCACCTCTCGGGGGCCACTACGAGCAGTACTTC.

This clonotype was picked up many times. This rearrangement joins TRBV2 to TRBJ2-2; 9 bases fit TRBD1. Germline V CDR1 and CDR2: SNHLY, FYNNEI. This CDR3 contains 15 residues. V lost 3 bases to trimming and J lost 6 bases; unmatched junction nucleotides: 5. CDR3 sequence reads: CASSESGQGPGELFF. The CDR3 coding sequence is TGTGCCAGCAGTGAGTCGGGACAGGGTCCCGGGGAGCTGTTTTTT.

The J gene is TRBJ1-5, the V gene TRBV15; the D gene is possibly TRBD1 (6 bases). Deletions cut 0 bases from V and 5 bases from J, with 14 bases between. This CDR3 has 16 residues. Germline CDR1 LNHNV, CDR2 YYDKDF (reference sequence). The CDR3 DNA is TGTGCCACCAGCAGAGACCAGGGGAGAAGCGATCAGCCCCAGCATTTT. It yields the protein CATSRDQGRSDQPQHF.

The rearrangement uses TRBV29-1 and TRBJ1-5; D is undetermined. Trimming removed 8 bases from V and 1 base from J, with 9 bases in between. Germline V gene lookup returns CDR1 SQVTM and CDR2 ANQGSEA. The CDR3 extends over 12 amino acids. CDR3 amino acids: CSPDGSNQPQHF. CDR3 sequence (DNA): TGCAGCCCGGACGGAAGCAATCAGCCCCAGCATTTT.

This chain links TRBV28 with TRBJ1-2; 7 bases are shared with TRBD1. The V gene's germline CDR1 is MDHEN and CDR2 SYDVKM. The CDR3 sequence is 13 residues long. Trimming removed 4 bases from V and 7 bases from J; junction bases left unmatched: 6. This CDR3 reads CASSSPTGIGYTF. CDR3 bases: TGTGCCAGCAGTTCCCCGACAGGGATTGGCTACACCTTC.

The chain is built from TRBV10-3 and TRBJ1-4; a possible D gene is TRBD1 (5 bases). With 6 bases removed from V and 3 bases from J, the gap between germline ends came to 23 bases. The CDR3 sequence is 18 residues long. Germline V CDR1 and CDR2: ENHRY, SYGVKD. CDR3 DNA sequence: TGTGCCATCAGCGAGGAGGGGATCGAGTCTTTTCCTAATGAAAAACTGTTTTTT. Amino acid sequence: CAISEEGIESFPNEKLFF.

This clonotype came up a few times. The CDR3 DNA follows: TGTGCCAGCAGCTTAAGAAGAAACAATGAGCAGTTCTTC. It codes for CASSLRRNNEQFF. V is TRBV7-2 and J is TRBJ2-1; D is undetermined. In germline, CDR1 is SGHTA, CDR2 FQGNSA. The CDR3 runs 13 residues. V was shortened by 2 bases and J by 5 bases, with 7 bases between the two germline ends. Combining the CDR3 with reference TRBV7-2 and TRBJ2-1 gives the whole variable domain GAGVSQSPSNKVTEKGKDVELRCDPISGHTALYWYRQSLGQGLEFLIYFQGNSAPDKSGLPSDRFSAERTGGSVSTLTIQRTQQEDSAVYLCASSLRRNNEQFFGPGTRLTVL.

The chain couples TRBV2 to TRBJ2-5; D assignment may be TRBD1 or TRBD2 (5 bases each). The CDR3 runs to 15 residues. Germline V gene sequence: CDR1 SNHLY, CDR2 FYNNEI. V shed 8 bases and J shed 2 bases, with 18 bases lying between them. CDR3 DNA sequence: TGTGCCAGCGGGGAGACGGCGGCAGGGCAAGAGACCCAGTACTTC. It is translated as CASGETAAGQETQYF.

Ten or more counts support this clonotype. V gene TRBV25-1 combines with J gene TRBJ2-1; 8 bases align to TRBD2. Looked up from germline, CDR1 is MGHDK and CDR2 is SYGVNS. V lost 4 bases, J lost 15 bases, and 17 bases stayed unmatched. This CDR3 has 15 amino acids. CDR3 DNA sequence: TGTGCCAGCAGTGCACGAGCGGGGGACCCACAAATTCCGTTCTTC. Residues: CASSARAGDPQIPFF.

In this sample, this clonotype turned up many times. The V call is TRBV2, the J call TRBJ1-6; 9 positions agree with TRBD1. The V and J ends lost 1 base and 6 bases, in that order; junction bases with no gene match: 4. Germline CDR1 reads SNHLY; CDR2 reads FYNNEI. The CDR3 sequence is 16 residues long. The CDR3 loop is CASSEEGQGFNSPLHF. In nucleotides, the CDR3 is TGTGCCAGCAGTGAAGAGGGACAGGGTTTTAATTCACCCCTCCACTTT.

This clonotype has ten or more counts. The chain links TRBV7-8 to TRBJ2-7; D might be TRBD2 (5 bases). The CDR3 length is 14 residues. The V and J ends lost 3 bases and 5 bases respectively, with 14 bases between them. Germline V gives CDR1 SGHVS, CDR2 FQNEAQ. In DNA form, the CDR3 reads TGTGCCAGCAGCTTCGCGGGTCCCCGGGACGAGCAGTACTTC. Translation: CASSFAGPRDEQYF.

The sample holds a few counts of this clonotype. The J gene is TRBJ2-2, the V gene TRBV9; D is undetermined. The CDR3 length is 17 residues. Per the germline V gene, CDR1 is SGDLS and CDR2 is YYNGEE. V was trimmed by 3 bases and J by 1 base, leaving 16 bases between them. The CDR3, as DNA: TGTGCCAGCAGCGCCTCTCCTACCAGACGGAACACCGGGGAGCTGTTTTTT. Translation gives CASSASPTRRNTGELFF.